The present entry profiles one TCR beta chain with its context. No antigen is known for it. Germline assignment: CDR1 DFQATT and CDR2 SNEGSKA (reference sequence). The CDR3 has 16 amino acids. V gave up 0 bases and J gave up 2 bases, with 16 bases separating them. The data belong to a study of T cell repertoires in cytomegalovirus infection. Study-wide background: CMV infection and matching HLA type were both indicated by public TCR beta signatures. Study results and limitations: Dominant in the ex vivo response were TCR beta clonotypes restricted by HLA-C and specific for CMV.

Each CDR3 protein gets one entry after TCRdb re-called the reads with MiXCR. The sample shows about 100,000 distinct CDR3 sequences, over 25% of them seen only once. The TCR was taken from a human donor in good health (CMV status not recorded). Some clones in this sample may be carry-over from other donors' samples. Source: CD8+ T cells from cultured PBMCs, taken from culture after CMV antigen stimulation. V usage is TRBV20-1 and J usage is TRBJ1-2, with D unresolved. DNA for the CDR3: TGCAGTGCTAGAGACAAAACCCGGACCGTAAACTATGGCTACACCTTC. This codes for CSARDKTRTVNYGYTF.